What follows describes a single T cell receptor (beta chain). Its specificity is unknown. Each CDR3 protein is one row after TCRdb ran MiXCR on the reads. The data show some 350,000 distinct CDR3 sequences, almost 30% seen once. These data originate in a study of T cell repertoires in cytomegalovirus infection. The overall study: As its CMV epitopes, the study selected recently identified HLA-C-restricted and well-studied HLA-B-restricted targets. An indication of both CMV infection and matching HLA type came from public TCR beta signatures.

Study outcomes and limitations: Of the TCR beta families, the public ones yielded a cumulative frequency that identified carriers of CMV plus the relevant HLA. HLA-C-restricted CMV clonotypes gave the most frequent clonotype in two of eight donors.

This CDR3 comprises 15 residues. With V trimmed by 5 bases and J by 0 bases, 4 bases remained unmatched. CDR1 and CDR2 from the germline V gene are MDHEN and SYDVKM. Specimen: cultured PBMCs, collected from culture after CMV antigen stimulation. The rearrangement uses TRBV28 and TRBJ2-1; 7 nucleotides match TRBD2. This clonotype originated in a human donor in good health (CMV status not recorded). Some clones in this sample may be carry-over from other donors' samples. This chain's CDR3 is CASSQSGASYNEQFF. CDR3 nucleotide sequence: TGTGCCAGCAGTCAGAGCGGGGCCTCCTACAATGAGCAGTTCTTC. The full variable domain, its missing parts supplied by reference TRBV28 and TRBJ2-1, is DVKVTQSSRYLVKRTGEKVFLECVQDMDHENMFWYRQDPGLGLRLIYFSYDVKMKEKGDIPEGYSVSREKKERFSLILESASTNQTSMYLCASSQSGASYNEQFFGPGTRLTVL.